These T cell receptor beta chains were read from a single sample in a study of response to subunit inactivated influenza vaccine. One entry per CDR3 protein results from TCRdb running MiXCR on the RT-PCR reads. Of 710,000 or so distinct CDR3 sequences listed, about 15% were seen once; the top ten hold more than 9%. Sequenced material: PBMCs from blood, taken roughly 12 days after vaccination. These receptor sequences come from a man aged 50 to 60 who received an inactivated influenza vaccine. CDR3s include the opening cysteine and the closing phenylalanine or tryptophan. The D gene is left open where the match is weak. Only part of the rows carry a size: once, few, many, or a class if the clone is expanded.

j_call	clone_size	v_call	d_call	cdr3_aa	cdr3_nt
TRBJ2-3	few	TRBV5-4	.	CASSSDYATTDTQYF	TGTGCCAGCAGTTCGGACTATGCGACCACAGATACGCAGTATTTT
TRBJ1-1	few	TRBV6-7	TRBD1	CASSYNPERQGPEAFF	TGTGCCAGCAGTTACAACCCTGAAAGACAGGGCCCTGAAGCTTTCTTT
TRBJ1-5	.	TRBV4-2	TRBD1	CASSQTGTGNQPQHF	TGTGCCAGCAGCCAAACCGGGACAGGGAATCAGCCCCAGCATTTT
TRBJ2-4	many	TRBV4-2	.	CASSQEAGAKNIQYF	TGTGCCAGCAGCCAAGAGGCGGGGGCCAAAAACATTCAGTACTTC
TRBJ2-1	.	TRBV11-3	.	CASSWSGPRGGGEQFF	TGTGCCAGCAGCTGGAGTGGGCCCCGTGGAGGCGGTGAGCAGTTCTTC
TRBJ1-5	.	TRBV18	.	CASSPQASGVSNQPQHF	TGTGCCAGCTCACCACAGGCTTCAGGGGTAAGCAATCAGCCCCAGCATTTT
TRBJ2-5	many	TRBV29-1	.	CSVDGGQGTYQETQYF	TGCAGCGTTGACGGGGGACAAGGGACGTACCAAGAGACCCAGTACTTC
TRBJ2-7	.	TRBV5-1	.	CASSLELTNWRNEQYF	TGCGCCAGCAGCTTGGAGCTAACCAATTGGAGGAACGAGCAGTACTTC
TRBJ2-7	.	TRBV18	.	CASSPPFSYEQYF	TGTGCCAGCTCACCACCATTCTCCTACGAGCAGTACTTC
TRBJ2-1	once	TRBV25-1	TRBD2	CASSASGGPAYNEQFF	TGTGCCAGCAGTGCTAGCGGGGGTCCCGCCTACAATGAGCAGTTCTTC
TRBJ1-2	few	TRBV3-1	TRBD1	CASSPNTGDVIYGYTF	TGTGCCAGCAGCCCAAATACAGGGGATGTTATCTATGGCTACACCTTC
TRBJ1-2	.	TRBV6-2/TRBV6-3	TRBD1	CASSSTGHGYTF	TGTGCCAGCAGTTCGACAGGGCATGGCTACACCTTC
TRBJ2-7	.	TRBV20-1	.	CSASAAGPLNEQYF	TGCAGTGCTAGTGCTGCCGGACCCTTGAACGAGCAGTACTTC
TRBJ2-6	few	TRBV20-1	TRBD1	CSARERLLAGGWGANVLTF	TGCAGTGCTAGAGAACGCCTCCTTGCAGGGGGATGGGGGGCCAACGTCCTGACTTTC
TRBJ2-4	few	TRBV3-1	TRBD1	CASSQWDRRDIQYF	TGTGCCAGCAGCCAATGGGACAGAAGGGACATTCAGTACTTC
TRBJ2-3	.	TRBV11-2	.	CASSFPGGRTDTQYF	TGTGCCAGCAGCTTTCCTGGGGGGCGAACAGATACGCAGTATTTT
TRBJ2-1	once	TRBV4-3	.	CASSQANEQFF	TGCGCCAGCAGCCAGGCGAACGAGCAGTTCTTC
TRBJ1-6	.	TRBV4-2	TRBD1	CASSQGSGQASNSPLHF	TGTGCCAGCAGCCAAGGTTCGGGACAGGCTAGTAATTCACCCCTCCACTTT
TRBJ2-7	.	TRBV20-1	TRBD2	CSARSGTRQTYEQYF	TGCAGTGCAAGGAGCGGGACTAGACAGACCTACGAGCAGTACTTC
TRBJ2-3	few	TRBV30	.	CAWSVLSERSSTDTQYF	TGTGCCTGGAGTGTACTTTCGGAACGGAGCAGCACAGATACGCAGTATTTT
TRBJ2-1	many	TRBV7-8	.	CASSLARRNEQFF	TGTGCCAGCAGCTTAGCGAGGAGAAATGAGCAGTTCTTC
TRBJ2-7	many	TRBV7-2	.	CASSSGVPYEQYF	TGTGCCAGCAGTTCCGGGGTTCCCTACGAGCAGTACTTC
TRBJ2-7	few	TRBV20-1	.	CSATSWGEIGIDRYEQYF	TGCAGTGCTACGAGTTGGGGTGAAATTGGGATTGATCGGTACGAGCAGTACTTC
TRBJ1-1	few	TRBV11-2	TRBD1	CASSGQENTEAFF	TGTGCCAGCAGCGGACAGGAGAACACTGAAGCTTTCTTT
TRBJ2-3	.	TRBV28	.	CASSFPHQGAQFGDTQYF	TGTGCCAGCAGTTTTCCTCATCAAGGGGCCCAATTTGGGGATACGCAGTATTTT
TRBJ2-7	many	TRBV9	.	CASSPGQIVYEQYF	TGTGCCAGCAGTCCGGGCCAGATAGTCTACGAGCAGTACTTC
TRBJ2-7	.	TRBV15	.	CATSRDPGISSYEQYF	TGTGCCACCAGCAGAGATCCCGGGATCAGCTCCTACGAGCAGTACTTC
TRBJ2-5	.	TRBV10-3	TRBD2	CAISESNSGRSQYF	TGTGCCATCAGTGAGTCTAATAGCGGGAGGTCCCAGTACTTC
TRBJ2-5	.	TRBV15	.	CATSRDLGETQYF	TGTGCCACCAGCAGAGATCTGGGAGAGACCCAGTACTTC
TRBJ2-7	.	TRBV15	TRBD2	CATRSGTSGSYEQYF	TGTGCCACCAGATCCGGGACTAGCGGCTCCTACGAGCAGTACTTC
TRBJ1-4	few	TRBV29-1	.	CSVGRGTNEKLFF	TGCAGCGTTGGTCGGGGGACTAATGAAAAACTGTTTTTT
TRBJ2-3	.	TRBV7-9	.	CASSPGRILGDTQYF	TGTGCCAGCAGCCCCGGAAGGATTTTAGGGGATACGCAGTATTTT